The 23 T cell receptor beta chains given below trace back to one sample, sequenced in a study of cytomegalovirus exposure and HLA in healthy donors. The primer mix had 60 Vbeta and 13 Jbeta primers. The table came from immunoSEQ multiplex PCR; TCRdb's copy has only in-frame clones and leaves some out. The table lists 70,000 to 95,000 clones, about four fifths of them singletons. Sequenced material: PBMCs. The receptors shown here come from a man aged 40-50 years in good health and CMV-seronegative.

The chain recombines TRBV5-6 with TRBJ1-5; the match to TRBD1 covers 7 bases. V trimming: 0 bases; J trimming: 7 bases; junction bases outside the gene matches: 4. The CDR3 length is 14 residues. CDR1 is SGHDT, CDR2 YYEEEE, per germline. Here the CDR3 DNA reads TGTGCCAGCAGCTTGGCAGGGGGTGGGCAGCCCCAGCATTTT. Protein: CASSLAGGGQPQHF.

The rearrangement links TRBV4-1 to TRBJ2-6; a weak D match, TRBD1 (6 bases). V lost 0 bases and J lost 3, with 6 bases in between. Per the germline V gene, CDR1 is MGHRA and CDR2 is YSYEKL. CDR3 length: 15 residues. The DNA of the CDR3 is TGCGCCAGCAGCCAAGACAGGGGTGGGGCCAACGTCCTGACTTTC. Translated: CASSQDRGGANVLTF.

The rearrangement uses TRBV9 and TRBJ2-2; a weak D match, TRBD1 (6 bases). Germline V gene sequence: CDR1 SGDLS, CDR2 YYNGEE. V was clipped by 2 bases and J by 2 bases, with 10 bases between them. CDR3 size: 15 residues. This CDR3 is CASSVRQANTGELFF. CDR3 nucleotides: TGTGCCAGCAGCGTTCGACAGGCTAACACCGGGGAGCTGTTTTTT. Combining the CDR3 with reference TRBV9 and TRBJ2-2 gives the whole variable domain DSGVTQTPKHLITATGQRVTLRCSPRSGDLSVYWYQQSLDQGLQFLIQYYNGEERAKGNILERFSAQQFPDLHSELNLSSLELGDSALYFCASSVRQANTGELFFGEGSRLTVL.

V gene TRBV6-6 combines with J gene TRBJ2-5; 8 nucleotides match TRBD2. The DNA end is a closer match to TRBJ2-7, so the J assignment may be wrong. The CDR3 covers 15 residues. Germline V gene data show CDR1 as MNHNY and CDR2 as SVGAGI (reference sequence). The CDR3 nucleotides read TGTGCCAGCAGTTACTCTGCGGGAGGTCCCTACGAGCAGTACTTC. Translated, it gives CASSYSAGGPYEQYF.

V is TRBV13 and J is TRBJ1-2; D not certain. The germline V and J ends were trimmed by 3 bases and 7 bases, with 12 bases remaining between them. The CDR3 sequence is 13 residues long. The germline gives CDR1 PRHDT, CDR2 FYEKMQ (reference sequence). The CDR3 spells CASSFVLGGGYTF. Written as DNA, the CDR3 is TGTGCCAGCAGCTTCGTCCTGGGAGGTGGCTACACCTTC.

This clone showed up just once. The chain combines TRBV2 with TRBJ2-1; 13 bases match TRBD2. Trimming removed 2 bases from V and 3 bases from J; junction bases left unmatched: 4. The CDR3 is 17 residues long. Looked up from germline, CDR1 is SNHLY and CDR2 is FYNNEI. DNA of the CDR3: TGTGCCAGCAGTGAACCCCGGACTAGCGGGGGCTACAATGAGCAGTTCTTC. Its translation: CASSEPRTSGGYNEQFF.

The chain employs TRBV2 and TRBJ1-5, with 7 bases identical to TRBD1. The V segment lost 6 bases and the J segment 4 bases; nucleotides outside the gene matches: 6. The germline V gene has CDR1 SNHLY and CDR2 FYNNEI. The CDR3 runs 14 residues. This CDR3 is CASRAGTVNQPQHF. The CDR3 DNA reads as TGTGCCAGCAGGGCGGGGACAGTAAATCAGCCCCAGCATTTT.

The sample holds a few counts of this clone. V usage is TRBV15 and J usage is TRBJ2-1, with D possibly matching TRBD2 (7 bases). CDR3 length: 16 amino acids. In germline, CDR1 is LNHNV, CDR2 YYDKDF (reference sequence). V lost 5 bases, J lost 8 bases, and 22 bases lay in between. The DNA of the CDR3 is TGTGCCACCAGCCCAGGGAGGGCAGGGGCCCGTCATGAGCAGTTCTTC. It is translated as CATSPGRAGARHEQFF.

The genes are TRBV7-9 and TRBJ1-2, with unresolved D. The length of the CDR3 is 11 residues. Germline-derived CDR1 and CDR2 are SEHNR and FQNEAQ (reference sequence). The V and J ends lost 2 bases and 8 bases respectively, with 6 bases between them. The CDR3 nucleotides are TGTGCCAGCAGCTTACTACTGGGCTACACCTTC. Protein product: CASSLLLGYTF.

V and J are TRBV7-9 and TRBJ2-5; D possibly corresponds to TRBD2 (6 bases). Germline CDR1 and CDR2: SEHNR and FQNEAQ (reference sequence). Trimming stripped 3 bases from V and 1 base from J, with 12 bases between. This CDR3 comprises 15 residues. The CDR3 protein is CASSFERAGQETQYF. DNA of the CDR3: TGTGCCAGCAGCTTTGAGCGGGCCGGCCAAGAGACCCAGTACTTC.

The genes are TRBV7-2 and TRBJ2-5, with 7 nucleotides matching TRBD1. Germline V gene lookup returns CDR1 SGHTA and CDR2 FQGNSA. V shed 3 bases and J 5 bases; nucleotides not matched to a gene: 6. The CDR3 has 14 residues. Here the CDR3 reads CASSFYRGSETQYF. The CDR3 region has the DNA TGTGCCAGCAGCTTTTACAGGGGCTCGGAGACCCAGTACTTC.

The rearrangement joins TRBV2 to TRBJ1-5; D is perhaps TRBD1 (5 bases). There are 15 residues in the CDR3. The germline V and J ends were trimmed by 7 bases and 0 bases, with 13 bases remaining between them. The germline V gene encodes CDR1 SNHLY and CDR2 FYNNEI. The CDR3, as DNA: TGTGCCAGCAAGCCGACAGCCCATAGCAATCAGCCCCAGCATTTT. Residues: CASKPTAHSNQPQHF.

This clone was detected a few times. The chain is built from TRBV11-2 and TRBJ1-1; D is uncertain. The CDR3 is made up of 12 amino acids. Germline CDR1 is SGHAT and CDR2 is FQNNGV. V was cut by 2 bases and J by 10 bases, with 11 bases left in between. The CDR3 coding sequence is TGTGCCAGCAGCTTAAACGTAGCTGGAGCTTTCTTT. This codes for CASSLNVAGAFF.

As regards this clone: The junction departs from the called germline gene at one end, perhaps through a read error. This chain links TRBV7-9 with TRBJ1-5; no definite D call. The CDR3 consists of 13 residues. Looked up from germline, CDR1 is SEHNR and CDR2 is FQNEAQ (reference sequence). CDR3: CASSLASAGSLDF. The DNA for the CDR3 is TGTGCCAGCAGCTTAGCGTCGGCGGGGTCTCTGGATTTT.

The V and J genes are TRBV6-1 and TRBJ2-1, with TRBD2 identical over 7 bases. The CDR3 runs 14 residues. CDR1 MNHNS and CDR2 SASEGT come from the germline V gene. The V segment lost 6 bases and the J segment 9 bases; nucleotides outside the gene matches: 11. The CDR3: CASREPGRESEQFF. DNA for the CDR3: TGTGCCAGCAGGGAGCCGGGGCGGGAGAGTGAGCAGTTCTTC.

The chain is built from TRBV28 and TRBJ2-7; 8 nucleotides line up with TRBD1. The V and J ends lost 7 bases and 3 bases, in that order; junction bases with no gene match: 8. The CDR3 is 14 amino acids. Germline V gene data show CDR1 as MDHEN and CDR2 as SYDVKM. CDR3 in amino acids: CASIPGQEVYEQYF. DNA for the CDR3: TGTGCCAGCATCCCGGGACAGGAAGTCTACGAGCAGTACTTC.

V and J are TRBV2 and TRBJ1-5; 7 nucleotides align to TRBD1. Trimming removed 7 bases from V and 0 bases from J; junction bases left unmatched: 24. CDR1 is SNHLY and CDR2 is FYNNEI in the germline V gene. The CDR3 runs to 21 residues. The CDR3 spells CASTKSRLGTAKTYSNQPQHF. CDR3 nucleotides: TGTGCCAGCACCAAATCCCGGCTGGGGACAGCAAAAACCTATAGCAATCAGCCCCAGCATTTT.

This chain joins TRBV7-6 and TRBJ2-5, with TRBD2 matching over 8 bases. V trimming: 6 bases; J trimming: 4 bases; junction bases outside the gene matches: 10. Germline CDR1 reads SGHVS; CDR2 reads FNYEAQ. CDR3 length equals 15 residues. CDR3 nucleotide sequence: TGTGCCAGCAGACCGGCGGGGGGAGCGGGAGAGACCCAGTACTTC. It translates to CASRPAGGAGETQYF.

This chain joins TRBV11-2 and TRBJ2-5; TRBD2 agrees at 9 bases. J gave up 4 bases and V 0 bases, and 9 bases lay outside the gene matches. The V gene's germline CDR1 is SGHAT and CDR2 FQNNGV. This CDR3 spans 17 amino acids. The CDR3 is CASSLEPAGGRGETQYF. The CDR3 DNA reads TGTGCCAGCAGCTTAGAACCAGCGGGAGGCCGGGGAGAGACCCAGTACTTC. Using reference TRBV11-2 and TRBJ2-5 for the parts outside the CDR3, the full variable domain is EAGVAQSPRYKIIEKRQSVAFWCNPISGHATLYWYQQILGQGPKLLIQFQNNGVVDDSQLPKDRFSAERLKGVDSTLKIQPAKLEDSAVYLCASSLEPAGGRGETQYFGPGTRLLVL.

V usage is TRBV30 and J usage is TRBJ2-2, with D possibly being TRBD2 (6 bases). V was cut by 5 bases and J by 0 bases, with 16 bases left in between. CDR3 size: 16 residues. Per the germline V gene, CDR1 is GTSNPN and CDR2 is SVGIG (reference sequence). The CDR3 DNA reads as TGTGCCTGGGTGGAGGGACCGCTCGCGAACACCGGGGAGCTGTTTTTT. It yields the protein CAWVEGPLANTGELFF.

The chain recombines TRBV19 with TRBJ1-2; 9 nucleotides agree with TRBD1. Unmatched junction bases numbered 10, after V lost 6 bases and J lost 8 bases. CDR3 length: 14 residues. Germline loops: CDR1 LNHDA, CDR2 SQIVND (reference sequence). CDR3 residues: CASRPMDRGRGYTF. The CDR3 DNA follows: TGTGCCAGTAGACCGATGGACAGGGGACGGGGCTACACCTTC.

The rearrangement joins TRBV28 to TRBJ1-5; D possibly corresponds to TRBD1 (5 bases). CDR3 length equals 15 residues. V was cut by 2 bases and J by 3 bases, with 11 bases left in between. CDR1 and CDR2 from the germline V gene are MDHEN and SYDVKM. The CDR3 loop is CASSLQSRDNQPQHF. The CDR3 coding sequence is TGTGCCAGCAGTTTACAATCCAGGGACAATCAGCCCCAGCATTTT.

The genes are TRBV30 and TRBJ1-2; a possible D gene is TRBD1 (6 bases). The CDR3 has 12 residues. V was trimmed by 4 bases and J by 7 bases, leaving 13 bases between them. CDR1 GTSNPN and CDR2 SVGIG come from the germline V gene (reference sequence). CDR3 in amino acids: CAWTGGAGGYTF. The CDR3 DNA follows: TGTGCCTGGACGGGGGGCGCGGGTGGCTACACCTTC.